The 23 T cell receptor beta chains below come from one sample, sequenced in a study of blood T cell repertoires in COVID-19 (dated by TCRdb to between 2020 and 2021). The library was built by means of the immunoSEQ multiplex PCR assay. TCRdb's version of the immuneACCESS table is confined to in-frame rearrangements and falls short of the full clone set. An unresolved V gene accounts for under half of the shortfall where checked; the remainder is of unknown origin. In all, the sample holds about 140,000 clones, and 65% to 85% of those were seen once. In total, the top ten clones hold approximately 8.9% of the sample. Sequencing used peripheral blood. All receptors come from a man aged 25-40 years with COVID-19, enrolled during active disease.

The chain has TRBV14 and TRBJ2-7; D perhaps matches TRBD2 (5 bases). The CDR3 consists of 13 residues. Deletions cut 1 base from V and 6 bases from J, with 10 bases between. Germline CDR1 and CDR2: SGHDN and FVKESK. CDR3 nucleotide sequence: TGTGCCAGCAGCCAAGGTATCGAGGGCGAGCAGTACTTC. Its protein product is CASSQGIEGEQYF.

V is TRBV10-3 and J is TRBJ1-6; 8 nucleotides line up with TRBD1. After removal of 10 bases from V and 7 bases from J, the junction contained 9 bases not matched to a gene. The CDR3 covers 14 residues. Germline-derived CDR1 and CDR2 are ENHRY and SYGVKD. This CDR3 reads CATRRGQGNSPLHF. Written as DNA, the CDR3 is TGTGCCACCAGGCGCGGACAGGGCAATTCACCCCTCCACTTT.

The chain carries TRBV28 and TRBJ1-1; D perhaps matches TRBD1 (5 bases). CDR1 is MDHEN and CDR2 is SYDVKM in the germline V gene. V was clipped by 4 bases and J by 0 bases, with 12 bases between them. CDR3 length equals 15 residues. This CDR3 is CASSSWPRVNTEAFF. The CDR3 DNA sequence: TGTGCCAGCAGTTCCTGGCCCAGGGTGAACACTGAAGCTTTCTTT.

The chain has TRBV3-1 (or the pseudogene TRBV3-2) and TRBJ1-3; 7 bases map to TRBD1. Trimming removed 7 bases from V and 0 bases from J; junction bases left unmatched: 6. Germline CDR1 reads LGHDT; CDR2 reads YNNKEL (reference sequence). The CDR3 covers 15 residues. CDR3 region: CASTGQAASGNTIYF. The CDR3 DNA sequence: TGTGCCAGCACCGGACAGGCCGCCTCTGGAAACACCATATATTTT.

The chain employs TRBV5-1 and TRBJ2-2; tentative D call: TRBD1 (5 bases). The germline CDR1 and CDR2 sequences are SGHRS and YFSETQ. This CDR3 is built from 17 residues. The V and J ends lost 5 bases and 4 bases respectively, with 21 bases between them. Here the CDR3 reads CASSYGAVTPSTGELFF. CDR3 DNA: TGCGCCAGCAGTTATGGGGCCGTAACCCCGAGCACCGGGGAGCTGTTTTTT.

CDR3 protein: CASSPGTGSYLMNIQYF. Written as DNA, the CDR3 is TGTGCCAGCAGCCCCGGGACAGGATCATATTTAATGAACATTCAGTACTTC. The chain joins TRBV7-8 to TRBJ2-4, with 8 bases identical to TRBD1. J was trimmed by 7 bases and V by 5 bases; bases with no gene match: 16. The CDR3 has 17 residues. CDR1 and CDR2 from the germline V gene are SGHVS and FQNEAQ.

The chain is built from TRBV6-5 and TRBJ1-2; 7 bases map to TRBD1. Germline lookup yields CDR1 MNHEY and CDR2 SVGAGI. The CDR3 length is 15 residues. The trim removed 4 bases at V and 4 bases at J, leaving 9 bases unmatched. The CDR3 loop reads CASSLGQTRGYGYTF. CDR3 DNA sequence: TGTGCCAGCAGTTTGGGACAGACGAGGGGCTATGGCTACACCTTC.

CDR3 protein: CASSQNNRVHYGYTF. Written as DNA, the CDR3 is TGTGCCAGCAGCCAAAATAACAGGGTTCACTATGGCTACACCTTC. The V call is TRBV3-1 (or the pseudogene TRBV3-2), the J call TRBJ1-2; maybe TRBD1 (6 bases). The V and J ends lost 2 bases and 3 bases respectively, with 13 bases between them. This CDR3 region has 15 residues. The germline gives CDR1 LGHDT, CDR2 YNNKEL (reference sequence).

The V call is TRBV28, the J call TRBJ1-1; 9 bases match TRBD1. After removal of 8 bases from V and 4 bases from J, the junction contained 14 bases not matched to a gene. The CDR3 spans 16 residues. The V gene's germline CDR1 is MDHEN and CDR2 SYDVKM. The CDR3 coding sequence is TGTGCCAGCCCCCCTAGCACAGGGGGCTTCGTCACTGAAGCTTTCTTT. As protein: CASPPSTGGFVTEAFF.

Points on this clone: Distinct nucleotide sequences in the sample also encode this CDR3. The genes are TRBV14 and TRBJ2-1; 8 bases fit TRBD2. V trimming: 2 bases; J trimming: 8 bases; junction bases outside the gene matches: 5. The CDR3 has 14 residues. CDR1 is SGHDN, CDR2 FVKESK, per germline. CDR3 in DNA: TGTGCCAGCAGCCAAAGCGGGAGAGGCGATGAGCAGTTCTTC. Amino acid sequence: CASSQSGRGDEQFF.

The chain carries TRBV10-3 and TRBJ2-7, with a weak D call TRBD2 (6 bases). The CDR3 has 14 amino acids. The ends were cut back, 3 bases at V and 1 base at J, with 10 bases in the middle. In germline, CDR1 is ENHRY, CDR2 SYGVKD. The CDR3 bases are TGTGCCATCAGTGAAGAAGGGACTTCCTACGAGCAGTACTTC. Translating gives CAISEEGTSYEQYF.

CDR3 DNA sequence: TGTGCCAGTGTTGAGGGGGCGCATGGCTACACCTTC. This encodes CASVEGAHGYTF. This chain links TRBV19 with TRBJ1-2; the match to TRBD1 covers 7 bases. The length of the CDR3 is 12 residues. CDR1 and CDR2 (germline): LNHDA, SQIVND (reference sequence). V was pared by 8 bases and J by 6 bases, with 6 bases of the junction left unmatched.

The chain recombines TRBV6-5 with TRBJ1-1; 12 bases are shared with TRBD1. The V gene's germline CDR1 is MNHEY and CDR2 SVGAGI. The CDR3 loop spans 15 amino acids. V gave up 2 bases and J gave up 11 bases; unmatched junction bases: 9. CDR3 nucleotide sequence: TGTGCCAGCAGTTACCAACCGGGACAGGGGGCTTTGGCTTTCTTT. This codes for CASSYQPGQGALAFF.

This chain links TRBV3-1 (or the pseudogene TRBV3-2) with TRBJ2-7; D remains unclear. The V gene lost 5 bases and the J gene lost 6 bases, with 11 bases spanning the gap. The germline gives CDR1 LGHDT, CDR2 YNNKEL (reference sequence). The CDR3 has 12 amino acids. The CDR3 DNA reads TGTGCCAGCAGCGAAGTCCACGGCGAGCAGTACTTC. This translates into CASSEVHGEQYF.

The V call is TRBV24-1, the J call TRBJ2-1; TRBD2 aligns across 9 bases. The junction had 9 bases not matched to a gene; V was cut back by 10 bases and J by 6 bases. This CDR3 contains 14 residues. Germline CDR1 and CDR2: KGHDR and SFDVKD. The CDR3 coding sequence is TGTGCCACTACGGGACTAGCTGGGGGCAATGAGCAGTTCTTC. Translating it yields CATTGLAGGNEQFF.

The gene calls are TRBV9 and TRBJ2-5, with 11 bases that match TRBD1. The CDR3 runs to 14 residues. Trimming cost V 4 bases and J 3 bases; bases outside gene matches: 2. From germline, CDR1 is SGDLS and CDR2 YYNGEE. The CDR3 region is CASSMGQGEETQYF. The CDR3 bases are TGTGCCAGCAGCATGGGACAGGGGGAAGAGACCCAGTACTTC.

V usage is TRBV7-9 and J usage is TRBJ2-1; 7 nucleotides line up with TRBD1. This CDR3 spans 12 amino acids. The germline V gene has CDR1 SEHNR and CDR2 FQNEAQ (reference sequence). V dropped 5 bases and J dropped 6; count of bases not matched to a gene: 1. This CDR3 reads CASSPGGNEQFF. The CDR3 bases are TGTGCCAGCAGCCCAGGGGGCAATGAGCAGTTCTTC.

J is TRBJ2-1 and V is TRBV27; D unclear. This CDR3 region has 15 residues. Germline lookup yields CDR1 MNHEY and CDR2 SMNVEV (reference sequence). The ends were cut back, 5 bases at V and 0 bases at J, with 11 bases in the middle. CDR3 nucleotides: TGTGCCAGCAGTCAACCGGGTTACTCCTACAATGAGCAGTTCTTC. It encodes CASSQPGYSYNEQFF.

The V call is TRBV2, the J call TRBJ2-6, with 8 bases identical to TRBD1. The CDR3 has 18 amino acids. With V trimmed by 5 bases and J by 0 bases, 9 bases remained unmatched. Per the germline V gene, CDR1 is SNHLY and CDR2 is FYNNEI. The CDR3 DNA is TGTGCCAGCAGTCTCAGGGGGCTTGCAATCTCTGGGGCCAACGTCCTGACTTTC. Its translation: CASSLRGLAISGANVLTF.

This chain uses TRBV6-5 with TRBJ2-7; 10 nucleotides line up with TRBD2. Germline V gene data show CDR1 as MNHEY and CDR2 as SVGAGI. The trim removed 6 bases at V and 7 bases at J, leaving 12 bases unmatched. CDR3 length: 15 residues. The CDR3 loop reads CASRIDLAGGREQYF. The CDR3 region has the DNA TGTGCCAGCAGGATAGATTTAGCGGGAGGACGGGAGCAGTACTTC.

This clone was counted a few times. V usage is TRBV4-3 and J usage is TRBJ2-2; D unresolved. The CDR3 sequence is 12 residues long. Trimming pared 4 bases from V and 2 bases from J, leaving 2 bases between. Germline-derived CDR1 and CDR2 are LGHNA and YSLEER. The CDR3 here is CASSLNTGELFF. In nucleotides, the CDR3 is TGCGCCAGCAGCCTAAACACCGGGGAGCTGTTTTTT.

The chain employs TRBV25-1 and TRBJ2-1; possible D gene TRBD2, 5 bases. CDR1 and CDR2 (germline): MGHDK, SYGVNS. Trimming pared 7 bases from V and 0 bases from J, leaving 13 bases between. CDR3 length: 15 residues. CDR3 DNA: TGTGCCAGCAAGGGAACAGCGGTCTCCTACAATGAGCAGTTCTTC. Translated, it gives CASKGTAVSYNEQFF.

V usage is TRBV12-3 or TRBV12-4 and J usage is TRBJ2-7; D uncertain. With 5 bases removed from V and 7 bases from J, the gap between germline ends came to 9 bases. The CDR3 has 11 amino acids. The CDR3 sequence: CASSSSMEQYF. CDR3 coding DNA: TGTGCCAGCAGTAGTTCTATGGAGCAGTACTTC.